This T cell receptor (beta chain) was recorded in a study of T cell responses to AZD1222 COVID-19 vaccine. General observations from the study: Reports indicate that nearly half of spike-specific TCRs are directed at unmutated variant regions. AZD1222 recipients seropositive at baseline numbered only 6 or 7.

The germline V and J ends were trimmed by 2 bases and 0 bases, with 21 bases remaining between them. This CDR3 region has 19 residues. Germline CDR1 PRHDT, CDR2 FYEKMQ (reference sequence). Profiled with immunoSEQ multiplex PCR; TCRdb holds only in-frame clones, not every one. The data contain some 190,000 clones, 92% of them singletons. This clone was seen just once. Its specificity is not known. This rearrangement joins TRBV13 to TRBJ2-3; weak D call: TRBD2 (5 bases). The source was peripheral blood, collected 28 days after the second AZD1222 dose. The source is an adult who received the AZD1222 COVID-19 vaccine. CDR3 coding DNA: TGTGCCAGCAGCTTAAGTTTTTGGAGGTCAAGCCTTAGCACAGATACGCAGTATTTT. Its protein product is CASSLSFWRSSLSTDTQYF.